The clone carrying this T cell receptor (beta chain) was found many times. The antigen is not known. This record comes from a study of neurological immune-mediated disorders. The team produced cDNA through 5'RACE using 10-nucleotide random UMIs. MiXCR, applied by TCRdb to the 5' RACE reads, yields one record per CDR3 protein. Of 100,000 to 150,000 distinct CDR3 sequences in the sample, roughly 3.2% are singletons; the top ten hold 1.3%. Germline V lookup: CDR1 MDHEN, CDR2 SYDVKM. The CDR3 runs to 15 residues. V lost 7 bases, J lost 4 bases, and 5 bases stayed unmatched. The unsorted libraries were generated from a total of 2 million PBMCs, which had been stored in RNAlater at -80 C. Regarding the study as a whole: Multiple sclerosis was found to have the least TCR clonal expansion, below healthy controls, and HTLV-1-associated myelopathy the most.

The chain uses TRBV28 and TRBJ2-2; 11 bases are shared with TRBD2. Sequencing was carried out using PBMCs. The source of this sequence is a woman aged 30 to 39 with multiple sclerosis. The CDR3 nucleotides are TGTGCCAGCATCGTAGCGGGAGGGGCCACCGGGGAGCTGTTTTTT. It encodes CASIVAGGATGELFF. The variable domain in full, with the rest retrieved from reference TRBV28 and TRBJ2-2, is DVKVTQSSRYLVKRTGEKVFLECVQDMDHENMFWYRQDPGLGLRLIYFSYDVKMKEKGDIPEGYSVSREKKERFSLILESASTNQTSMYLCASIVAGGATGELFFGEGSRLTVL.